This is a list of T cell receptor beta chains from one sample in a study of blood T cell repertoires in COVID-19. Profiled with immunoSEQ multiplex PCR; TCRdb holds only in-frame clones, not every one. The sample lists some 200,000 clones; 80% to 85% were seen once. The sequenced sample consisted of peripheral blood. The receptor source for this set is a woman in her sixties or seventies who had recovered from COVID-19. CDR3s include the opening cysteine and the closing phenylalanine or tryptophan. Fields, in order: V gene, clone size, D gene, J gene, CDR3 protein, CDR3 DNA. A D gene is named only where the DNA matches it firmly. The size of a clone is reported for some rows only, either as once, few or many, or as a class for expanded clones.

>TRBV5-4|NA|NA|TRBJ2-2
CASSPGQASGELFF
TGTGCCAGCAGCCCTGGCCAGGCGAGCGGGGAGCTGTTTTTT
>TRBV11-2|NA|TRBD1|TRBJ1-2
CASSLGTVNYGYTF
TGTGCCAGCAGCTTGGGGACAGTCAACTATGGCTACACCTTC
>TRBV11-2|NA|TRBD1|TRBJ2-7
CASSSTGFPYEQYF
TGTGCCAGCAGCTCGACAGGGTTCCCCTACGAGCAGTACTTC
>TRBV27|NA|TRBD1|TRBJ1-5
CASSRTGSNREVYSNQPQHF
TGTGCCAGCAGCCGGACAGGATCGAACCGAGAGGTGTATAGCAATCAGCCCCAGCATTTT
>TRBV11-2|NA|NA|TRBJ2-3
CASSSARTDTQYF
TGTGCCAGCAGCTCTGCGCGGACAGATACGCAGTATTTT
>TRBV11-2|few|TRBD1|TRBJ1-1
CASSLPRTGALTEAFF
TGTGCCAGCAGCCTCCCCCGGACAGGGGCTCTCACTGAAGCTTTCTTT
>TRBV9|NA|TRBD1|TRBJ2-7
CASSVGQGASEQYF
TGTGCCAGCAGCGTAGGTCAGGGGGCCTCCGAGCAGTACTTC
>TRBV7-9|NA|TRBD1|TRBJ2-6
CASRGTGSGANVLTF
TGTGCCAGCAGGGGGACAGGGTCAGGGGCCAACGTCCTGACTTTC
>TRBV5-3|NA|TRBD1|TRBJ1-5
CARSFTLYRGGQPQHF
TGTGCCAGAAGCTTCACCCTGTACAGGGGCGGGCAGCCCCAGCATTTT
>TRBV2|few|NA|TRBJ1-1
CASSRVGTTDTEAFF
TGTGCCAGCAGTAGGGTGGGGACAACTGACACTGAAGCTTTCTTT
>TRBV29-1|NA|NA|TRBJ1-1
CSVTQGLNTEAFF
TGCAGCGTCACACAGGGATTGAACACTGAAGCTTTCTTT
>TRBV2|once|TRBD1|TRBJ1-5
CASSRQGNAQPQHF
TGTGCCAGCAGTCGACAGGGGAATGCTCAGCCCCAGCATTTT
>TRBV2|NA|TRBD1|TRBJ1-3
CASKGTGTTGNTIYF
TGTGCCAGCAAGGGGACAGGGACGACTGGAAACACCATATATTTT
>TRBV9|NA|NA|TRBJ2-5
CASSGSRGETQYF
TGTGCCAGCAGCGGATCCAGGGGAGAGACCCAGTACTTC
>TRBV18|few|NA|TRBJ1-4
CASSNDRTGNEKLFF
TGTGCCAGCTCAAACGACAGGACGGGTAATGAAAAACTGTTTTTT
>TRBV12-3/TRBV12-4|NA|TRBD1|TRBJ2-5
CASRPTGAETQYF
TGTGCCAGCAGGCCTACAGGGGCAGAGACCCAGTACTTC
>TRBV7-9|NA|NA|TRBJ2-7
CASSLWDKDQYEQYF
TGTGCCAGCAGCTTGTGGGACAAGGACCAATACGAGCAGTACTTC
>TRBV7-9|few|TRBD1|TRBJ1-2
CASTDRDGYTF
TGTGCCAGCACCGACAGGGATGGCTACACCTTC
>TRBV5-4|NA|NA|TRBJ2-2
CASSLGGPAGELFF
TGTGCCAGCAGCTTGGGGGGGCCAGCCGGGGAGCTGTTTTTT
>TRBV5-4|NA|TRBD2|TRBJ2-5
CASSPTALSGAGVGTQYF
TGTGCCAGCAGCCCCACCGCCCTGAGCGGGGCCGGTGTAGGGACCCAGTACTTC
>TRBV7-8|few|NA|TRBJ1-2
CASSLDGTLGCTF
TGTGCCAGCAGCCTCGACGGGACTTTAGGATGCACCTTC
>TRBV7-9|NA|TRBD1|TRBJ1-4
CASSRTGSREKLFF
TGTGCCAGCAGCAGGACAGGGTCCCGTGAAAAACTGTTTTTT
>TRBV10-3|few|NA|TRBJ2-1
CAIRWARDSDGEQFF
TGTGCCATCAGATGGGCCCGGGACTCCGATGGTGAGCAGTTCTTC
>TRBV5-5|NA|NA|TRBJ1-2
CASSLAAGYGYTF
TGTGCCAGCAGCTTGGCGGCAGGCTATGGCTACACCTTC
>TRBV14|NA|NA|TRBJ1-5
CASSQPGLYSNQPQHF
TGTGCCAGCAGCCAACCTGGACTGTATAGCAATCAGCCCCAGCATTTT
>TRBV6-5|NA|NA|TRBJ2-7
CASSYTSRGGGYEQYF
TGTGCCAGCAGTTACACCTCCAGGGGCGGGGGCTACGAGCAGTACTTC
>TRBV7-8|NA|TRBD1|TRBJ1-5
CASSQTGAFTPQHF
TGTGCCAGCAGCCAAACAGGGGCCTTTACGCCCCAGCATTTT
>TRBV3-1/TRBV3-2|NA|NA|TRBJ2-5
CASSQELSVETQYF
TGTGCCAGCAGCCAAGAATTGAGCGTTGAGACCCAGTACTTC
>TRBV6-2/TRBV6-3|NA|NA|TRBJ1-5
CASSLRGGNQPQHF
TGTGCCAGCAGCCTAAGAGGGGGTAATCAGCCCCAGCATTTT
>TRBV30|NA|NA|TRBJ2-7
CAWSPYIGKSFYEQYF
TGTGCCTGGAGTCCCTATATCGGGAAGAGCTTCTACGAGCAGTACTTC
>TRBV7-9|few|TRBD1|TRBJ1-2
CASSSDRGRRTKLAYGYTF
TGTGCCAGCAGCTCGGACAGGGGGCGTCGGACAAAGTTAGCCTATGGCTACACCTTC
>TRBV28|NA|TRBD1|TRBJ1-6
CASNPLRQGSSYNSPLHF
TGTGCCAGCAACCCCCTCCGACAGGGTAGCTCCTATAATTCACCCCTCCACTTT
>TRBV4-1|NA|TRBD1|TRBJ2-7
CASSQDQGQYSYEQYF
TGCGCCAGCAGCCAAGATCAGGGACAGTACTCCTACGAGCAGTACTTC
>TRBV9|NA|TRBD2|TRBJ2-3
CASSGTSGTDTQYF
TGTGCCAGCAGCGGGACTAGCGGCACAGATACGCAGTATTTT
>TRBV20-1|NA|TRBD1|TRBJ1-2
CSARDRNGYTF
TGCAGTGCCCGGGACAGGAATGGCTACACCTTC
>TRBV9|few|NA|TRBJ2-7
CASSAPPAGAISEQYF
TGTGCCAGCAGCGCCCCGCCTGCGGGGGCTATCTCCGAGCAGTACTTC
>TRBV5-4|NA|NA|TRBJ2-3
CASSFYSGDTDTQYF
TGTGCCAGCAGCTTTTATTCGGGGGACACAGATACGCAGTATTTT
>TRBV6-6|few|TRBD2|TRBJ2-1
CASSQGLAAYNEQFF
TGTGCCAGCAGCCAGGGACTAGCGGCCTACAATGAGCAGTTCTTC
>TRBV30|NA|TRBD2|TRBJ2-3
CAWTFIAGGTDTQYF
TGTGCCTGGACCTTCATAGCGGGGGGCACAGATACGCAGTATTTT
>TRBV7-9|NA|TRBD2|TRBJ2-5
CASSTGRGETQYF
TGTGCCAGCAGCACCGGGAGGGGGGAGACCCAGTACTTC
>TRBV2|NA|NA|TRBJ1-4
CASAQQGPSTNEKLFF
TGTGCCAGCGCTCAACAGGGACCCTCAACTAATGAAAAACTGTTTTTT
>TRBV11-1|NA|NA|TRBJ1-2
CASSPQVANYGYTF
TGTGCCAGCAGCCCCCAGGTAGCTAACTATGGCTACACCTTC
>TRBV5-1|NA|NA|TRBJ1-1
CASSLELTGPRSEAFF
TGCGCCAGCAGCTTGGAACTTACAGGGCCCAGGTCTGAAGCTTTCTTT
>TRBV13|NA|TRBD2|TRBJ2-1
CASSLPGTSGGEQFF
TGTGCCAGCAGCCTCCCCGGGACTAGCGGAGGGGAGCAGTTCTTC
>TRBV7-9|NA|NA|TRBJ2-5
CASSLGIQETQYF
TGTGCCAGCAGTCTAGGCATACAAGAGACCCAGTACTTC
>TRBV10-1|NA|NA|TRBJ1-5
CASKRTQGNQPQHF
TGCGCCAGCAAGCGGACGCAGGGCAATCAGCCCCAGCATTTT
>TRBV4-2|NA|NA|TRBJ1-3
CASSQQPNSNSGNTIYF
TGTGCCAGCAGCCAACAACCGAATTCTAACTCTGGAAACACCATATATTTT
>TRBV7-2|once|NA|TRBJ1-2
CASSLAGVNYGYTF
TGTGCCAGCAGCTTGGCAGGGGTGAACTATGGCTACACCTTC
>TRBV5-1|NA|TRBD2|TRBJ2-1
CASIGGSSYNEQFF
TGCGCCAGCATCGGCGGGAGCTCCTACAATGAGCAGTTCTTC
>TRBV5-1|NA|TRBD2|TRBJ2-5
CASSSSGAGETQYF
TGCGCCAGCAGCTCTAGCGGAGCAGGGGAGACCCAGTACTTC
>TRBV4-1|NA|NA|TRBJ2-1
CASSQVDMISYNEQFF
TGCGCCAGCAGCCAAGTTGACATGATCTCCTACAATGAGCAGTTCTTC